This TCR beta chain originates from a study of OX40 agonist ivuxolimab in advanced cancers. The overall study: Ivuxolimab, an antibody that agonizes OX40 (CD134), was administered to the patients. Treatment received earlier with anti-PD-1, anti-PD-L1 or anti-CTLA-4 agents was allowed, and 40% had some. Study-level points and caveats: Clonal expansion by week 6 occurred in CD4+ and CD8+ blood T cells (at 0.1 to 3.0 mg/kg).

Trimming took off 4 bases at V and 8 bases at J, with 11 bases between the two ends. The CDR3 sequence is 12 residues long. CDR1 is SEHNR, CDR2 FQNEAQ, per germline (reference sequence). This clone showed up just a few times. Its specificity is not known. Some clones are missing from TCRdb's copy, which holds only in-frame ones; the method was immunoSEQ multiplex PCR. The sample comprises tens of thousands of clones, 86% of which are singletons, and over 0.35% rests with the top ten. V gene TRBV7-9 combines with J gene TRBJ1-1, with D maybe TRBD1 (5 bases). This receptor was obtained from an adult with an advanced solid tumor such as melanoma, head and neck, liver or kidney cancer. The material was CD4+ or CD8+ T cells sorted from blood, obtained in a trial of the OX40 agonist ivuxolimab. CDR3 sequence (DNA): TGTGCCAGCAGCTCGACAGATCTGGAAGCTTTCTTT. Translating it yields CASSSTDLEAFF.